The sequence of this T cell receptor beta chain was determined in a study of T cell responses to AZD1222 COVID-19 vaccine. Study background: Doses given second, at about 4 or about 12 weeks, were pooled. General study results and limits: Most donors were white British and more were female, and clonal diversity was possibly underestimated.

This clone has a handful of counts. Its antigen is not known. CDR3 length equals 15 residues. Germline V gene sequence: CDR1 SGHRS, CDR2 YFSETQ. Trimming shortened V by 0 bases and J by 7 bases, and 14 bases separated the two germline ends. Data came from immunoSEQ multiplex PCR; TCRdb stores just in-frame clones and leaves some out. The data show some 110,000 clones, with more than 85% seen just once and about 3% held by the top ten. This TCR derives from an adult in good health. The chain joins TRBV5-1 to TRBJ1-5; possible D gene TRBD1, 5 bases. The specimen was peripheral blood, collected on day 0 of AZD1222 vaccination. CDR3 DNA sequence: TGCGCCAGCAGCTTGGAGGGGCACGGGGAACAGCCCCAGCATTTT. Its translation is CASSLEGHGEQPQHF.